This T cell receptor beta chain comes out of a study of OX40 agonist ivuxolimab in advanced cancers. Study-wide context: Patients undergoing dose escalation presented with hepatocellular carcinoma, melanoma, renal cell or head and neck cancer. Regarding the study as a whole: At 0.1 to 3.0 mg/kg, CD4+ and CD8+ blood T cells expanded clonally by week 6. Antigen specificity was not determined for the expanded peripheral T cells. Expanded clones belonging to CD8+ T cells outnumbered, on average, those of CD4+.

Profiled with immunoSEQ multiplex PCR; TCRdb holds only in-frame clones, not every one. The sample contains about 64,000 clones, 88% of which appear only once. Concerning this clone: Its cognate antigen is unknown.

Germline V CDR1 and CDR2: MNHEY, SVGAGI. With 4 bases clipped from V and 4 bases from J, the junction kept 3 bases outside the gene matches. The CDR3 runs to 13 residues. The TCR originated in an adult with an advanced solid tumor such as melanoma, head and neck, liver or kidney cancer. The rearrangement joins TRBV6-5 to TRBJ1-2; 7 bases fit TRBD1. The sample consisted of CD4+ or CD8+ T cells sorted from blood, taken in a trial of the OX40 agonist ivuxolimab. This chain's CDR3 is CASSLRTGYGYTF. The CDR3 DNA reads TGTGCCAGCAGTTTAAGGACAGGCTATGGCTACACCTTC.